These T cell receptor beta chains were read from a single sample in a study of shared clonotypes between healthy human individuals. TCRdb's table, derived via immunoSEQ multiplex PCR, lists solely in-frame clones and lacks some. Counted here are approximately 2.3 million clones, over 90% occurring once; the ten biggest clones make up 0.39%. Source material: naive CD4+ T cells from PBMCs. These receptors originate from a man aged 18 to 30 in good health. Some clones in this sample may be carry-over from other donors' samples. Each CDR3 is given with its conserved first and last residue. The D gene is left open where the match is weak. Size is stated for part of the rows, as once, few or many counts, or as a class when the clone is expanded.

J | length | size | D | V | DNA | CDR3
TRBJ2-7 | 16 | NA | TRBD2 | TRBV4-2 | TGTGCCAGCAGCCGCGCAGCGGGAGGGAGCTCCTACGAGCAGTACTTC | CASSRAAGGSSYEQYF
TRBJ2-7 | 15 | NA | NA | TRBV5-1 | TGCGCCAGCAGCTTGGTATTTGACAGAGCCTACGAGCAGTACTTC | CASSLVFDRAYEQYF
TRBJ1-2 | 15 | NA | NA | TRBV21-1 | TGTGCCAGCACCCACAGAGGAAACAGTAACTATGGCTACACCTTC | CASTHRGNSNYGYTF
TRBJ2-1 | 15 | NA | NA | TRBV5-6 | TGTGCCAGCAGCTGGCCGGGACGGACCTACAATGAGCAGTTCTTC | CASSWPGRTYNEQFF
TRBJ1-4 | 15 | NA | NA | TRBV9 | TGTGCCAGCAGCGCAAAAGGGGGGCGCAGCGAAAAACTGTTTTTT | CASSAKGGRSEKLFF
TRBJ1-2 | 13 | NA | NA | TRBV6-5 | TGTGCCAGCACTGCGGGGAGGTTATTTGGCTACACCTTC | CASTAGRLFGYTF
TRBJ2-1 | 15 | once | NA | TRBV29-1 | TGCAGCGTTGAAGGCCGGCCTAGCACGAAAAATGAGCAGTTCTTC | CSVEGRPSTKNEQFF
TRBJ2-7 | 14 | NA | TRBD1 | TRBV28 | TGTGCCAGCCTCCGGGACAGGGGGACCTACGAGCAGTACTTC | CASLRDRGTYEQYF
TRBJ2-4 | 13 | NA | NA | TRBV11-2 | TGTGCCAGCAGCCCCCTCGATCGGCCCATTCAGTACTTC | CASSPLDRPIQYF
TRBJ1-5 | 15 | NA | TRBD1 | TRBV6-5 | TGTGCCAGCAGTCCACAGGGGAATAGCAATCAGCCCCAGCATTTT | CASSPQGNSNQPQHF
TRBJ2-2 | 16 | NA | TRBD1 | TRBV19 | TGTGCCACCACCCTCCGACCGGGACAGGACACCGGGGAGCTGTTTTTT | CATTLRPGQDTGELFF
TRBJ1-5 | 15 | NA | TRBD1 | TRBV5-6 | TGTGCCAGCAGCTTGGGGGGGACAGAGAATCAGCCCCAGCATTTT | CASSLGGTENQPQHF
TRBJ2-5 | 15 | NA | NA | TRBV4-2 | TGTGCCAGCAGCCAAGCCCAGGGGCGGCAAGAGACCCAGTACTTC | CASSQAQGRQETQYF
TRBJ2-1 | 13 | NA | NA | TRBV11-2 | TGTGCCAGCAGCTTAGCCTACTATGATGAGCAGTTCTTC | CASSLAYYDEQFF
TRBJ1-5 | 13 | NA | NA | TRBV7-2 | TGTGCCAGCAGCACAAGACAGGATCAGCCCCAGCATTTT | CASSTRQDQPQHF
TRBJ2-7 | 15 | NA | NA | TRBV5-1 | TGCGCCAGCAGCTTGGAGGGACGGATCTCCTACGAGCAGTACTTC | CASSLEGRISYEQYF
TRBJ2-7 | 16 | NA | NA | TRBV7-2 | TGTGCCAGCAGCTTAGCTTCGCATTCTCGGCCCTACGAGCAGTACTTC | CASSLASHSRPYEQYF
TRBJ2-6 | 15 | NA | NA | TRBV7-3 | TGTGCCAGCTCATATCCCCATGGAGGGGCCAACGTCCTGACTTTC | CASSYPHGGANVLTF
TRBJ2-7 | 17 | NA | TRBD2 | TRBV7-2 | TGTGCCAGCAGCTTAAGGTCTAGCGGGAGGCCCGGTCACGAGCAGTACTTC | CASSLRSSGRPGHEQYF
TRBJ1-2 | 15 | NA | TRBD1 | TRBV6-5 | TGTGCCAGCAGTTTAACAGGGGGCGCAGACTATGGCTACACCTTC | CASSLTGGADYGYTF
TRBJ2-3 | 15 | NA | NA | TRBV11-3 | TGTGCCAGCAGCTTAGGCGCCCAGGGTCCAGATACGCAGTATTTT | CASSLGAQGPDTQYF
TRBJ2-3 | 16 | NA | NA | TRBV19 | TGTGCCAGTAGTATCCCCAGGGCCCTTAGCACAGATACGCAGTATTTT | CASSIPRALSTDTQYF
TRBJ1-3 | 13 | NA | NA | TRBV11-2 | TGTGCCAGCAGCTTAGTTTATGGAAACACCATATATTTT | CASSLVYGNTIYF
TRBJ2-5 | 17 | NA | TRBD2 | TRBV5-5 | TGTGCCAGCAGCTACGGGACTAGCGGAAACAACCAAGAGACCCAGTACTTC | CASSYGTSGNNQETQYF
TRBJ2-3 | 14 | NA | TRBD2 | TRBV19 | TGTGCCAGTAACGCGGGAGCAAGCACAGATACGCAGTATTTT | CASNAGASTDTQYF
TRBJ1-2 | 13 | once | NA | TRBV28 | TGTGCCAGCAGTTCACAGAAGAACTATGGCTACACCTTC | CASSSQKNYGYTF
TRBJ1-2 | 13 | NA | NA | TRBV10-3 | TGTGCCATCAGTGACCGGCCGAACTATGGCTACACCTTC | CAISDRPNYGYTF
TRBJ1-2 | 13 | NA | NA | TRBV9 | TGTGCCAGCAGCCCTTCAGGTGGATATGGCTACACCTTC | CASSPSGGYGYTF
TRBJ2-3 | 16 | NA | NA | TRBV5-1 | TGCGCCAGCAGCCCAGGCTCGGGCGCGAGCACAGATACGCAGTATTTT | CASSPGSGASTDTQYF
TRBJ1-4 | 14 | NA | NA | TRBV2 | TGTGCCAGCACTTACGCTGACACTAATGAAAAACTGTTTTTT | CASTYADTNEKLFF
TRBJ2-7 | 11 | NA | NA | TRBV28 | TGTGCCAGCAGCCTCACGGGGGAGCAGTACTTC | CASSLTGEQYF
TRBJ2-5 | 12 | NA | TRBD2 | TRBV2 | TGTGCCAGCGGGCCCAGGGAGGGGACCCAGTACTTC | CASGPREGTQYF
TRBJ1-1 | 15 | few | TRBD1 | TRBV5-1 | TGCGCCAGCAGCGCCAACCCAGGGGGCAAGGGTGAAGCTTTCTTT | CASSANPGGKGEAFF